The entry below describes one T cell receptor (beta chain). Recruited during active infection, patients (from Seattle) were subsequently followed longitudinally. Original processing notes: Using reference gene primer amplification, nucleated cell counts were estimated. Sequenced by immunoSEQ multiplex PCR; TCRdb stores in-frame clones only, minus some. That table furnishes V, J and clone size, whereas the DNA furnished D and trimming. The repertoire holds some 270,000 clones, with around 82% as singletons. CDR3 length: 14 amino acids. Trimming took 2 bases from V and 4 from J; bases not matched to a gene: 3. Per the germline V gene, CDR1 is SGHRS and CDR2 is YFSETQ. The source of the sample is a study of blood T cell repertoires in COVID-19. Overall study: Samples came from the United States, Italy and Spain, spanning acute and convalescent COVID-19. T cells, B-cell-depleted T cells, or PBMCs provided the cDNA or gDNA that served as material.

Input material: peripheral blood. This sequence joins TRBV5-1 and TRBJ2-5; 9 nucleotides align to TRBD1. The clonotype was recovered from a person aged 65-85 years with COVID-19, enrolled during active disease. The CDR3 DNA reads TGCGCCAGCAGCTTACAGGGGGCCACAGAGACCCAGTACTTC. Encoded protein: CASSLQGATETQYF.